One sample yielded the 25 T cell receptor beta chains listed below, sequenced in a study of shared clonotypes between healthy human individuals. Sequenced by immunoSEQ multiplex PCR; TCRdb stores in-frame clones only, minus some. Of some 500,000 clones detected, 79% appear once; the ten largest clones hold about an eighth. Material for sequencing was PBMCs. These receptors all stem from a middle-aged woman in good health. Some clones in this sample may be carry-over from other donors' samples.

V and J are TRBV10-3 and TRBJ2-6; D unresolved. V shed 6 bases and J shed 1 base, with 7 bases lying between them. The CDR3 sequence is 14 residues long. Per germline, CDR1 ENHRY and CDR2 SYGVKD. The CDR3 DNA follows: TGTGCCATCAGAAGTTTGTCTGGGGCCAACGTCCTGACTTTC. Residues: CAIRSLSGANVLTF.

This sequence joins TRBV18 and TRBJ2-7; TRBD2 aligns across 7 bases. From germline, CDR1 is KGHSH and CDR2 LQKENI. The CDR3 loop spans 13 amino acids. Trimming at V came to 6 bases and at J to 5 bases, leaving 7 bases not matched to a gene. CDR3 coding DNA: TGTGCCAGCTCGCGGGGGTTCCGGAACGAGCAGTACTTC. It translates to CASSRGFRNEQYF. The complete variable domain, with remaining parts taken from reference TRBV18 and TRBJ2-7, reads NAGVMQNPRHLVRRRGQEARLRCSPMKGHSHVYWYRQLPEEGLKFMVYLQKENIIDESGMPKERFSAEFPKEGPSILRIQQVVRGDSAAYFCASSRGFRNEQYFGPGTRLTVT.

This sequence joins TRBV5-1 and TRBJ1-6; no firm D call. This CDR3 has 16 amino acids. CDR1 is SGHRS, CDR2 YFSETQ, per germline. Between the trimmed V and J ends, which lost 4 bases and 4 bases, there was a span of 15 bases. The CDR3 sequence is CASSPLFGVYNSPLHF. The CDR3, as DNA: TGCGCCAGCAGCCCCCTATTCGGAGTGTATAATTCACCCCTCCACTTT.

This clone was counted between two and nine times. This chain uses TRBV14 with TRBJ2-1; TRBD1 matches 7 bases. CDR3 size: 16 residues. The trim removed 2 bases at V and 9 bases at J, leaving 13 bases unmatched. Germline CDR1 and CDR2: SGHDN and FVKESK. The DNA of the CDR3 is TGTGCCAGCAGCCAAAGGAGGAGCAGGGGGAAGGGTGAGCAGTTCTTC. The encoded protein is CASSQRRSRGKGEQFF.

The V gene is TRBV10-3, the J gene TRBJ2-3; no clear D. With 0 bases removed from V and 2 bases from J, the gap between germline ends came to 0 bases. The CDR3 sequence is 12 residues long. Germline V gene sequence: CDR1 ENHRY, CDR2 SYGVKD. CDR3 in amino acids: CAISESTDTQYF. The DNA of the CDR3 is TGTGCCATCAGTGAGTCCACAGATACGCAGTATTTT.

The chain recombines TRBV5-1 with TRBJ2-5; D is perhaps TRBD1 (6 bases). V lost 6 bases and J 1 base, leaving 16 bases between the germline ends. This CDR3 comprises 15 residues. Germline CDR1 is SGHRS and CDR2 is YFSETQ. CDR3 sequence: CASNMWTATQETQYF. The DNA of the CDR3 is TGCGCCAGCAACATGTGGACAGCCACCCAAGAGACCCAGTACTTC.

This chain uses TRBV6-5 with TRBJ2-1, with D possibly being TRBD2 (6 bases). V lost 6 bases and J lost 2, with 11 bases in between. The CDR3 loop spans 14 amino acids. From germline, CDR1 is MNHEY and CDR2 SVGAGI. As DNA, the CDR3 is TGTGCCAGCAGGTTAGCGGCGGCCTACAATGAGCAGTTCTTC. As protein: CASRLAAAYNEQFF.

A remark on this clone: The same CDR3 arises from other DNA sequences in this sample as well. This chain joins TRBV19 and TRBJ2-7; 7 bases align to TRBD1. The CDR3 consists of 14 residues. Germline CDR1 LNHDA, CDR2 SQIVND (reference sequence). Unmatched junction bases numbered 5, after V lost 6 bases and J lost 0 bases. This chain's CDR3 is CASSLDRASYEQYF. DNA for the CDR3: TGTGCCAGTAGCCTAGACAGGGCCTCCTACGAGCAGTACTTC.

This clone occurred a few times. The chain couples TRBV6-5 to TRBJ2-2; 8 bases map to TRBD1. J gave up 3 bases and V 0 bases, and 3 bases lay outside the gene matches. In germline, CDR1 is MNHEY, CDR2 SVGAGI. This CDR3 region has 16 residues. The CDR3 region has the DNA TGTGCCAGCAGTTACTCACTGACAGGGGACACCGGGGAGCTGTTTTTT. Its translation is CASSYSLTGDTGELFF.

A few counts support this clone. The V and J genes are TRBV4-3 and TRBJ2-5; D gene ambiguous. V lost 1 base, J lost 2 bases, and 8 bases lay in between. CDR1 and CDR2 from the germline V gene are LGHNA and YSLEER. The CDR3 loop spans 14 amino acids. In DNA, the CDR3 is TGCGCCAGCAGCCAAGGGCCGCTACAAGAGACCCAGTACTTC. This sequence encodes CASSQGPLQETQYF.

This clone was seen a few times. The J gene is TRBJ1-2, the V gene TRBV11-2; the D is unclear. The germline V and J ends were trimmed by 5 bases and 5 bases, with 18 bases remaining between them. The CDR3 runs 15 residues. Germline V gene lookup returns CDR1 SGHAT and CDR2 FQNNGV. The CDR3 here is CASSRTPPWGYGYTF. DNA of the CDR3: TGTGCCAGCAGCCGAACCCCACCGTGGGGTTATGGCTACACCTTC. Full variable domain (rest looked up from reference TRBV11-2 and TRBJ1-2): EAGVAQSPRYKIIEKRQSVAFWCNPISGHATLYWYQQILGQGPKLLIQFQNNGVVDDSQLPKDRFSAERLKGVDSTLKIQPAKLEDSAVYLCASSRTPPWGYGYTFGSGTRLTVV.

The chain recombines TRBV5-1 with TRBJ1-1, with unresolved D. The CDR3 runs to 13 residues. The germline V and J ends were trimmed by 2 bases and 3 bases, with 8 bases remaining between them. Germline V gives CDR1 SGHRS, CDR2 YFSETQ. CDR3 bases: TGCGCCAGCAGCTTCACACAGTACACTGAAGCTTTCTTT. It specifies CASSFTQYTEAFF.

This clone was counted at least ten times. The chain couples TRBV2 to TRBJ2-4; D is uncertain. CDR1 and CDR2 (germline): SNHLY, FYNNEI. Trimming stripped 5 bases from V and 1 base from J, with 12 bases between. The CDR3 has 15 amino acids. CDR3 loop: CASSLPPGAKNIQYF. The CDR3 DNA sequence: TGTGCCAGCAGTCTTCCCCCTGGGGCCAAAAACATTCAGTACTTC.

The CDR3 region is CASSGTGINYGYTF. CDR3 sequence (DNA): TGCGCCAGCAGCGGGACAGGGATCAACTATGGCTACACCTTC. This rearrangement joins TRBV5-1 to TRBJ1-2, with TRBD1 matching over 9 bases. The CDR3 sequence is 14 residues long. V shed 4 bases, J shed 2 bases, and the junction held 3 bases outside the gene matches. The germline V gene encodes CDR1 SGHRS and CDR2 YFSETQ.

The chain employs TRBV21-1 and TRBJ2-7. TRBV21-1 is deemed a pseudogene. This CDR3 comprises 17 residues. This CDR3 reads CASSKQVGRPINYEQYF. The CDR3 DNA sequence: TGTGCCAGCAGCAAACAGGTAGGGCGACCTATCAACTACGAGCAGTACTTC.

V is TRBV12-5 and J is TRBJ1-1; possibly TRBD1 for D (5 bases). The CDR3 runs 14 residues. Trimming cost V 7 bases and J 6 bases, with 18 bases left between them. Germline CDR1 LGHNT, CDR2 FRNRAP. The CDR3 reads CASARDSPTSEAFF. Written as DNA, the CDR3 is TGTGCTAGTGCCCGCGACAGCCCAACATCTGAAGCTTTCTTT.

The V gene is TRBV28, the J gene TRBJ1-1, with D possibly matching TRBD1 (6 bases). This CDR3 contains 15 residues. With 6 bases removed from V and 0 bases from J, the gap between germline ends came to 14 bases. CDR1 MDHEN and CDR2 SYDVKM come from the germline V gene. The CDR3 DNA reads TGTGCCAGCAGACCCGGGGGCAGAATGAACACTGAAGCTTTCTTT. Protein product: CASRPGGRMNTEAFF.

CDR3 in amino acids: CASSLGRLALTDTQYF. The CDR3 nucleotides are TGTGCCAGCAGCTTGGGTAGACTAGCGCTCACAGATACGCAGTATTTT. The chain recombines TRBV5-4 with TRBJ2-3; 8 bases are shared with TRBD2. Germline V gene data show CDR1 as SGHNT and CDR2 as YYREEE (reference sequence). The CDR3 contains 16 residues. V was clipped by 0 bases and J by 2 bases; unmatched bases: 5.

The rearrangement uses TRBV27 and TRBJ1-4, with TRBD1 as a possible D gene (6 bases). The CDR3 has 14 amino acids. CDR1 and CDR2 from the germline V gene are MNHEY and SMNVEV (reference sequence). V shed 2 bases and J shed 3 bases, with 7 bases lying between them. The CDR3 bases are TGTGCCAGCAGTTTAAACAGGGCTAATGAAAAACTGTTTTTT. It yields the protein CASSLNRANEKLFF. Full variable domain (rest looked up from reference TRBV27 and TRBJ1-4): EAQVTQNPRYLITVTGKKLTVTCSQNMNHEYMSWYRQDPGLGLRQIYYSMNVEVTDKGDVPEGYKVSRKEKRNFPLILESPSPNQTSLYFCASSLNRANEKLFFGSGTQLSVL.

This clone was seen just once. The rearrangement links TRBV28 to TRBJ1-1, with D unresolved. Germline CDR1 and CDR2: MDHEN and SYDVKM. The CDR3 consists of 13 residues. V was shortened by 0 bases and J by 8 bases, with 10 bases between the two germline ends. CDR3 residues: CASSLWGPREAFF. The CDR3 DNA reads TGTGCCAGCAGTTTATGGGGCCCCAGGGAAGCTTTCTTT.

V usage is TRBV6-5 and J usage is TRBJ2-7; no firm D call. V lost 6 bases, J lost 5 bases, and 11 bases lay in between. The CDR3 totals 12 residues. Per the germline V gene, CDR1 is MNHEY and CDR2 is SVGAGI. The CDR3 is CASSHGTHEQYF. The CDR3 DNA follows: TGTGCCAGCAGCCACGGCACCCACGAGCAGTACTTC.

The V and J genes are TRBV29-1 and TRBJ1-1; no clear D. CDR1 and CDR2 from the germline V gene are SQVTM and ANQGSEA. The V and J ends lost 3 bases and 2 bases respectively, with 7 bases between them. The CDR3 runs 12 residues. The CDR3 sequence is CSVDSGNTEAFF. The CDR3 DNA reads TGCAGCGTTGATTCGGGTAACACTGAAGCTTTCTTT.

This clone was detected once. The CDR3 DNA sequence: TGTGCCAGCTCACCCGGTTTGTTGGGACTAGCGGGAGAAATCATTGTGCCCGGGGAGCTGTTTTTT. This translates into CASSPGLLGLAGEIIVPGELFF. This chain connects TRBV18 to TRBJ2-2; 14 bases line up with TRBD2. Germline V gives CDR1 KGHSH, CDR2 LQKENI. This CDR3 is built from 22 residues. The trim removed 3 bases at V and 6 bases at J, leaving 21 bases unmatched.

The count of this clone is one. V usage is TRBV6-6 and J usage is TRBJ2-1, with 10 bases that match TRBD2. V lost 4 bases, J lost 9 bases, and 3 bases stayed unmatched. Per the germline V gene, CDR1 is MNHNY and CDR2 is SVGAGI (reference sequence). The CDR3 has 13 residues. The CDR3, as DNA: TGTGCCAGCAGTTCCGGACTAGCGGCTGAGCAGTTCTTC. This codes for CASSSGLAAEQFF.

The CDR3 loop is CASSLSDVLTF. The DNA of the CDR3 is TGTGCCAGCAGCCTCAGCGACGTCCTGACTTTC. The chain is built from TRBV7-9 and TRBJ2-6; D ambiguous. The CDR3 totals 11 residues. Germline values: CDR1 SEHNR, CDR2 FQNEAQ (reference sequence). The V and J ends lost 5 bases and 11 bases respectively, with 7 bases between them.